This T cell receptor (beta chain) was identified in a study of blood T cell repertoires in COVID-19. Trimming took 5 bases from V and 2 from J; bases not matched to a gene: 2. There are 16 residues in the CDR3. Per the germline V gene, CDR1 is ENHRY and CDR2 is SYGVKD. Sequencing used immunoSEQ multiplex PCR; TCRdb keeps in-frame clones, though not all of them. The sample has about 86,000 clones; around 87% are singletons. This TCR came from a human donor in a cohort sampled during active COVID-19. Specimen: peripheral blood. The genes are TRBV10-3 and TRBJ2-5; 16 positions agree with TRBD2. CDR3 DNA sequence: TGTGCCATCAGTCGGGGACTAGCGGGAGGGCAAGAGACCCAGTACTTC. It specifies CAISRGLAGGQETQYF.